This entry lists 28 T cell receptor beta chains sequenced from one sample in a study of spatial heterogeneity in lung cancer. From the 5' RACE reads, TCRdb called clonotypes with MiXCR, one entry per CDR3 protein. The table records 85,000 to 100,000 distinct CDR3 sequences, about 12% of them present only once. Time point denoted: sample taken at primary tumor resection. Sequencing was performed on PBMCs, taken at surgery. These receptors all come from a male donor with early-stage non-small cell lung cancer.

The chain is built from TRBV3-1 and TRBJ1-3; unclear D gene. CDR3 length: 15 amino acids. Germline-derived CDR1 and CDR2 are LGHDT and YNNKEL (reference sequence). Trimming pared 4 bases from V and 0 bases from J, leaving 10 bases between. CDR3 sequence (DNA): TGTGCCAGCAGCCCGGCAGCGGGCTCTGGAAACACCATATATTTT. Its translation is CASSPAAGSGNTIYF.

V usage is TRBV7-6 and J usage is TRBJ2-2; TRBD1 might be the D (5 bases). There are 15 residues in the CDR3. Trimming removed 5 bases at V and 5 bases at J, with 15 bases between. CDR1 is SGHVS, CDR2 FNYEAQ, per germline. CDR3 sequence: CASSARTGATGELFF. CDR3 sequence (DNA): TGTGCCAGCAGCGCGCGCACAGGAGCAACCGGGGAGCTGTTTTTT.

This clonotype has at least ten counts. The chain links TRBV9 to TRBJ1-1; D ambiguous. The germline V gene has CDR1 SGDLS and CDR2 YYNGEE. This CDR3 is built from 13 residues. V dropped 2 bases and J dropped 2 bases, with 7 bases sitting between them. The CDR3 coding sequence is TGTGCCAGCAGCGTTACCGCAAACACTGAAGCTTTCTTT. Translation: CASSVTANTEAFF.

In this sample, this clonotype turned up a few times. V is TRBV5-6 and J is TRBJ2-2; 14 positions match TRBD2. The length of the CDR3 is 16 residues. With V trimmed by 3 bases and J by 7 bases, 5 bases remained unmatched. In germline, CDR1 is SGHDT, CDR2 YYEEEE. The CDR3 here is CASSSGLAGVHGELFF. CDR3 coding DNA: TGTGCCAGCAGCTCGGGACTAGCGGGAGTACACGGGGAGCTGTTTTTT.

This clonotype was seen repeatedly, ten times or more. The gene calls are TRBV12-3 or TRBV12-4 and TRBJ2-1; TRBD1 agrees at 9 bases. CDR3 size: 18 residues. V shed 6 bases, J shed 6 bases, and the junction held 18 bases outside the gene matches. CDR3 in amino acids: CASSSGKTGGAIGNEQFF. In DNA form, the CDR3 reads TGTGCCAGCAGCTCCGGTAAAACAGGGGGCGCGATTGGCAATGAGCAGTTCTTC.

This clonotype came up a few times. The chain links TRBV20-1 to TRBJ2-7, with 7 positions matching TRBD1. The germline V gene encodes CDR1 DFQATT and CDR2 SNEGSKA (reference sequence). The CDR3 extends over 12 amino acids. The junction had 3 bases not matched to a gene; V was cut back by 3 bases and J by 4 bases. Here the CDR3 reads CSASGTAYEQYF. CDR3 DNA: TGCAGTGCTAGTGGGACAGCGTACGAGCAGTACTTC.

This clonotype occurred a few times. The J gene is TRBJ2-7, the V gene TRBV20-1, with D unclear. The CDR3 has 12 residues. Trimming removed 1 base from V and 3 bases from J, with 7 bases in between. Germline CDR1 DFQATT, CDR2 SNEGSKA (reference sequence). CDR3: CSARVANYEQYF. CDR3 DNA sequence: TGCAGTGCTAGAGTTGCAAACTACGAGCAGTACTTC.

The chain is built from TRBV6-5 and TRBJ2-7; D might be TRBD2 (6 bases). The CDR3 is 14 residues long. Germline loops: CDR1 MNHEY, CDR2 SVGAGI. V was trimmed by 2 bases and J by 1 base, leaving 9 bases between them. This CDR3 reads CASSYLGGSYEQYF. The CDR3, as DNA: TGTGCCAGCAGTTACCTGGGGGGATCCTACGAGCAGTACTTC.

V usage is TRBV30 and J usage is TRBJ2-3; D is possibly TRBD1 (6 bases). Per the germline V gene, CDR1 is GTSNPN and CDR2 is SVGIG (reference sequence). The V gene lost 5 bases and the J gene lost 1 base, with 10 bases spanning the gap. This CDR3 has 13 residues. CDR3 in DNA: TGTGCCTGGGATTCAGGGGGCACAGATACGCAGTATTTT. Protein product: CAWDSGGTDTQYF.

This clonotype was seen only a few times. This chain joins TRBV4-3 and TRBJ1-3, with 7 bases matching TRBD1. CDR1 and CDR2 from the germline V gene are LGHNA and YSLEER. The CDR3 length is 16 residues. The ends lost 3 bases at V and 0 bases at J; junction bases unmatched: 5. CDR3 coding DNA: TGCGCCAGCAGCCAGGTTGACAGGGACTCTGGAAACACCATATATTTT. Protein sequence: CASSQVDRDSGNTIYF.

This clonotype has more than one count but fewer than ten. CDR3 amino acids: CASSPAGQWNEQFF. As DNA, the CDR3 is TGTGCCAGCAGCCCCGCGGGACAGTGGAATGAGCAGTTCTTC. The chain recombines TRBV7-3 with TRBJ2-1; D may be TRBD1 (7 bases). This CDR3 has 14 residues. Trimming removed 5 bases at V and 7 bases at J, with 15 bases between. Germline CDR1 SGHTA, CDR2 FQGTGA. Based on the CDR3 plus reference TRBV7-3 and TRBJ2-1, the full variable domain is GAGVSQTPSNKVTEKGKYVELRCDPISGHTALYWYRQSLGQGPEFLIYFQGTGAADDSGLPNDRFFAVRPEGSVSTLKIQRTERGDSAVYLCASSPAGQWNEQFFGPGTRLTVL.

This clonotype was observed at least ten times. V is TRBV2 and J is TRBJ1-3, with D tentatively TRBD1 (6 bases). The V end was cut by 1 base, the J end by 0 bases, with 16 bases between. CDR1 and CDR2 (germline): SNHLY, FYNNEI. The CDR3 extends over 18 amino acids. The CDR3 reads CASSEGADSTLSGNTIYF. DNA of the CDR3: TGTGCCAGCAGTGAAGGTGCGGACAGTACCCTCTCTGGAAACACCATATATTTT.

This clonotype was observed at least ten times. The junction shows a germline mismatch at one end, possibly a read error. This chain uses TRBV9 with TRBJ2-5; perhaps TRBD2 as D (5 bases). The CDR3 extends over 15 amino acids. Germline CDR1 is SGDLS and CDR2 is YYNGEE. CDR3 protein: CASSARTGYQETQYF. In nucleotides, the CDR3 is TGTGCCAGCAGCGCCCGAACGGGGTACCAGGAGACCCAGTACTTC.

This clonotype has only a few counts. This chain connects TRBV24-1 to TRBJ2-5; a weak D match, TRBD1 (6 bases). Trimming left V 5 bases short and J 2 bases short, with 11 bases between. There are 14 residues in the CDR3. CDR1 and CDR2 (germline): KGHDR, SFDVKD. CDR3 nucleotide sequence: TGTGCCACCAGTGTCCCCGGACAGCAAGAGACCCAGTACTTC. Translated, it gives CATSVPGQQETQYF.

This clonotype was seen at least ten times. The chain carries TRBV6-2 or TRBV6-3 and TRBJ2-2; TRBD1 agrees at 10 bases. Germline V CDR1 and CDR2: MNHEY, SVGEGT. This CDR3 is built from 14 residues. V dropped 6 bases and J dropped 6; count of bases not matched to a gene: 4. CDR3 nucleotide sequence: TGTGCCAGCAGCGAGACAGGGGGCCCCGGGGAGCTGTTTTTT. Translating gives CASSETGGPGELFF.

V gene TRBV7-2 combines with J gene TRBJ1-1; unclear D gene. With 5 bases removed from V and 7 bases from J, the gap between germline ends came to 8 bases. The germline V gene has CDR1 SGHTA and CDR2 FQGNSA. The CDR3 length is 11 residues. CDR3: CASSQVNEAFF. The CDR3 region has the DNA TGTGCCAGCAGCCAAGTGAATGAAGCTTTCTTT.

The rearrangement links TRBV20-1 to TRBJ2-5; D is perhaps TRBD2 (5 bases). Germline V gives CDR1 DFQATT, CDR2 SNEGSKA (reference sequence). With 5 bases removed from V and 2 bases from J, the gap between germline ends came to 15 bases. The CDR3 loop spans 14 amino acids. CDR3 in amino acids: CSAVTGGGQETQYF. The CDR3 DNA sequence: TGCAGTGCTGTAACCGGAGGAGGACAAGAGACCCAGTACTTC.

This clonotype was found a few times. The chain links TRBV20-1 to TRBJ2-7; D is unresolved. The CDR3 spans 14 residues. V lost 2 bases and J lost 2, with 13 bases in between. Germline assignment: CDR1 DFQATT and CDR2 SNEGSKA (reference sequence). CDR3 sequence reads: CSARPSSVAYEQYF. CDR3 sequence (DNA): TGCAGTGCTAGACCATCAAGTGTAGCCTACGAGCAGTACTTC.

The chain recombines TRBV14 with TRBJ2-2, with TRBD2 identical over 14 bases. Per germline, CDR1 SGHDN and CDR2 FVKESK. The CDR3 is made up of 18 amino acids. Unmatched junction bases numbered 4, after V lost 0 bases and J lost 4 bases. The CDR3 is CASSQDGGLAGGTGELFF. For the CDR3, the DNA is TGTGCCAGCAGCCAAGATGGAGGACTAGCGGGAGGCACCGGGGAGCTGTTTTTT.

This clonotype was seen a few times. The V gene is TRBV11-2, the J gene TRBJ2-1; 8 positions match TRBD1. Germline lookup yields CDR1 SGHAT and CDR2 FQNNGV. After removal of 6 bases from V and 3 bases from J, the junction contained 7 bases not matched to a gene. CDR3 length equals 15 residues. CDR3 sequence: CASSSSGQDYNEQFF. The DNA for the CDR3 is TGTGCCAGCAGTTCATCGGGACAGGACTACAATGAGCAGTTCTTC.

DNA for the CDR3: TGTGCCAGCAGCTTAGGCCTTGGGGTAGCGCGCAATGAGCAGTTCTTC. It translates to CASSLGLGVARNEQFF. J is TRBJ2-1 and V is TRBV13; weak D call: TRBD2 (5 bases). The ends were cut back, 0 bases at V and 6 bases at J, with 15 bases in the middle. Germline V gives CDR1 PRHDT, CDR2 FYEKMQ (reference sequence). The CDR3 is made up of 16 amino acids.

Ten or more counts support this clonotype. The chain links TRBV3-1 to TRBJ1-5, with D hard to call. Between the trimmed V and J ends, which lost 0 bases and 4 bases, there was a span of 4 bases. In germline, CDR1 is LGHDT, CDR2 YNNKEL (reference sequence). There are 13 residues in the CDR3. CDR3 nucleotides: TGTGCCAGCAGCCAAGACAGAAATCAGCCCCAGCATTTT. As protein: CASSQDRNQPQHF.

The chain links TRBV28 to TRBJ1-5, with D unresolved. Germline-derived CDR1 and CDR2 are MDHEN and SYDVKM. Trimming pared 7 bases from V and 11 bases from J, leaving 21 bases between. The CDR3 sequence is 14 residues long. The CDR3 nucleotides read TGTGCCAGCAACCTTAAACGGAGATCAATCGCCCAGCATTTT. Translated: CASNLKRRSIAQHF.

This clonotype has only a few counts. The rearrangement links TRBV19 to TRBJ1-5; a possible D gene is TRBD1 (6 bases). The germline gives CDR1 LNHDA, CDR2 SQIVND (reference sequence). V lost 5 bases, J lost 6 bases, and 17 bases lay in between. The CDR3 extends over 15 amino acids. The CDR3 nucleotides are TGTGCCAGTAGTGCCCTACAGGGTGTAGGTCAGCCCCAGCATTTT. Translating gives CASSALQGVGQPQHF.

This clonotype appeared a few times. The chain recombines TRBV29-1 with TRBJ2-1; TRBD1 matches at 7 bases. Germline V gene sequence: CDR1 SQVTM, CDR2 ANQGSEA. The CDR3 length is 13 residues. The V gene end was trimmed by 4 bases and the J gene end by 8 bases; junction bases not matched to a gene: 8. The CDR3 nucleotides are TGCAGCGTTGGAACGACAGGGCCAGATGAGCAGTTCTTC. Protein: CSVGTTGPDEQFF.

Notes on this clonotype: This CDR3 fails to terminate in the conserved phenylalanine or tryptophan, so it likely reflects a read error. In nucleotides, the CDR3 is TGTGCCAGCAGTCTTGCCCCCGGTCCGGTGGGCTACGAGCAGTACCTC. The encoded protein is CASSLAPGPVGYEQYL. The chain has TRBV12-3 or TRBV12-4 and TRBJ2-7; no reliable D call. The CDR3 has 16 residues. V gave up 5 bases and J gave up 3 bases, with 20 bases separating them.

J is TRBJ2-2 and V is TRBV7-8; D is perhaps TRBD1 (5 bases). V lost 8 bases and J 7 bases, leaving 17 bases between the germline ends. There are 14 residues in the CDR3. Germline CDR1 and CDR2: SGHVS and FQNEAQ. CDR3 sequence: CASVKGNTIGELFF. CDR3 coding DNA: TGTGCCAGCGTAAAGGGGAATACAATCGGGGAGCTGTTTTTT.

This clonotype was detected ten times or more. The chain has TRBV4-3 and TRBJ1-2; 7 bases are shared with TRBD1. J was trimmed by 8 bases and V by 1 base; bases with no gene match: 7. In germline, CDR1 is LGHNA, CDR2 YSLEER. There are 14 residues in the CDR3. The CDR3 DNA follows: TGCGCCAGCAGCCAAGGGGAGACAGGGCAGGGCTACACCTTC. Encoded protein: CASSQGETGQGYTF.